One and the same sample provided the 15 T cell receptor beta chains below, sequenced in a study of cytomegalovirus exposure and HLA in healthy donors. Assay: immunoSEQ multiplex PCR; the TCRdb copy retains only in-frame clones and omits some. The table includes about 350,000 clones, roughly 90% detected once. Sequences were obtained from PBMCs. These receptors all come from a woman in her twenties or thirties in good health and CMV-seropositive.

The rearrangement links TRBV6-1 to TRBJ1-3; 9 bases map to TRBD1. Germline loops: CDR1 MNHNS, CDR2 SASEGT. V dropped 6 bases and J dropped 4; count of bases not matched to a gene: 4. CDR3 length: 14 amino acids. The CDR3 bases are TGTGCCAGCAGCGGGACAGGGTCGGGAAACACCATATATTTT. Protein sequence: CASSGTGSGNTIYF.

The CDR3 here is CSAEPGTDTQYF. The CDR3 DNA follows: TGCAGCGCAGAGCCGGGCACAGATACGCAGTATTTT. The chain has TRBV29-1 and TRBJ2-3, with unresolved D. The CDR3 totals 12 residues. Germline V gene data show CDR1 as SQVTM and CDR2 as ANQGSEA. The V gene lost 7 bases and the J gene lost 1 base, with 9 bases spanning the gap.

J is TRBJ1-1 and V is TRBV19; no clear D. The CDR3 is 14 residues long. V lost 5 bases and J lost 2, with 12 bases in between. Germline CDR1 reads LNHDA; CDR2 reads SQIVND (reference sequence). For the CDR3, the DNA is TGTGCCAGTAGTCCCCTCAATGGAAACACTGAAGCTTTCTTT. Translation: CASSPLNGNTEAFF. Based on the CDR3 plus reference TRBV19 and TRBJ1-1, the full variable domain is DGGITQSPKYLFRKEGQNVTLSCEQNLNHDAMYWYRQDPGQGLRLIYYSQIVNDFQKGDIAEGYSVSREKKESFPLTVTSAQKNPTAFYLCASSPLNGNTEAFFGQGTRLTVV.

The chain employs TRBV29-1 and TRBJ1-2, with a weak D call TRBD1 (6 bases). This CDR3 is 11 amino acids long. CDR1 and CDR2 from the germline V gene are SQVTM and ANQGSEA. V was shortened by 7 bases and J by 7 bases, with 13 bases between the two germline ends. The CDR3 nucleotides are TGCAGCGGTCGACAGGATAGTGGCTACACCTTC. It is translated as CSGRQDSGYTF.

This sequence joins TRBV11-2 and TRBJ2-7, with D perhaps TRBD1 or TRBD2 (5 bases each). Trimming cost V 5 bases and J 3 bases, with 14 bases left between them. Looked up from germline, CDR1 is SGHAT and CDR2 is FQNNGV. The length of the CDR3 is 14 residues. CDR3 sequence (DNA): TGTGCCAGCAGCCACTACATGGGGGACTACGAGCAGTACTTC. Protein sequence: CASSHYMGDYEQYF.

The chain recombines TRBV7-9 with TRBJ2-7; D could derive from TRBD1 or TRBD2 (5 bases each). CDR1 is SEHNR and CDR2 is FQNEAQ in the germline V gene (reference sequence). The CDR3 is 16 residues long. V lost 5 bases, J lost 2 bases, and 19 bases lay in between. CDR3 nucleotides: TGTGCCAGCAGCCGATCGGGTGGGGGTATCACCTACGAGCAGTACTTC. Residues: CASSRSGGGITYEQYF.

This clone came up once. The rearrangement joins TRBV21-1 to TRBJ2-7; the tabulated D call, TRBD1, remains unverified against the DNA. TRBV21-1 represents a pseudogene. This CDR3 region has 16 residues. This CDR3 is CASSKADRGSSYEQYF. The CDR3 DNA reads TGTGCCAGCAGCAAAGCAGACAGGGGCTCCTCCTACGAGCAGTACTTC.

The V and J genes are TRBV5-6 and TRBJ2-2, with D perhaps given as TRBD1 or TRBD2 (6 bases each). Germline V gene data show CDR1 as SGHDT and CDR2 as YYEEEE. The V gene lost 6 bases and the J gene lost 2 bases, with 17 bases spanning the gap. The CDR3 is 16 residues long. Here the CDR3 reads CASNVLGGGNTGELFF. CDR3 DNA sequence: TGTGCCAGCAACGTCTTAGGGGGAGGTAACACCGGGGAGCTGTTTTTT.

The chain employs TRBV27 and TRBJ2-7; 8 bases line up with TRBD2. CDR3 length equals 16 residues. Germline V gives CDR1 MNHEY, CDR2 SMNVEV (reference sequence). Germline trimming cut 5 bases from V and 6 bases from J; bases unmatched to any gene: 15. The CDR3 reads CASSAPGGGPIAEQYF. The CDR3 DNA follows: TGTGCCAGCAGTGCCCCGGGGGGGGGCCCTATCGCCGAGCAGTACTTC.

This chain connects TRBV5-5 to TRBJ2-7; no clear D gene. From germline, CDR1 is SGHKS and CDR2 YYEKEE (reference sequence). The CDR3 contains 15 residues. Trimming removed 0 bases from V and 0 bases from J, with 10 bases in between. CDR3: CASSLGRQSSYEQYF. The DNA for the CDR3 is TGTGCCAGCAGCTTGGGCAGGCAATCCTCCTACGAGCAGTACTTC.

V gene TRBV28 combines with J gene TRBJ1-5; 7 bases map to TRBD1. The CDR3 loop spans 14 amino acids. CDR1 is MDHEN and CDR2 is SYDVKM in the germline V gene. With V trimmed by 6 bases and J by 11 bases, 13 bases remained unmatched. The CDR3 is CASSGRGQTESQHF. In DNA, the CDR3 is TGTGCCAGCAGCGGGCGGGGACAGACCGAATCCCAGCATTTT.

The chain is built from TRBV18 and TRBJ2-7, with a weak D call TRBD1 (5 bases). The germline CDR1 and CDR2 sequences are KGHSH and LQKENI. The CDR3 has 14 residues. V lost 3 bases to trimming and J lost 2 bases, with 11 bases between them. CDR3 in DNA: TGTGCCAGCTCACCCGTTGACAGAGCCTACGAGCAGTACTTC. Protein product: CASSPVDRAYEQYF.

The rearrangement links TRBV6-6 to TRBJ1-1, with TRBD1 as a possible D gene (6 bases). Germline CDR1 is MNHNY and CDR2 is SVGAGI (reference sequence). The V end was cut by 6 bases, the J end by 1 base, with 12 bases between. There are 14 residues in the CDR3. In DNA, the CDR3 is TGTGCCAGCAGACGGGAGGGGGGGAACACTGAAGCTTTCTTT. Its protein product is CASRREGGNTEAFF.

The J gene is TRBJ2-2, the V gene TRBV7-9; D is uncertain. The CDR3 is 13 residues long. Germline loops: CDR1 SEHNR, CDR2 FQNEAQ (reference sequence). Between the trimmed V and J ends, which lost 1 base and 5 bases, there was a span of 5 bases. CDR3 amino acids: CASSLDFTGELFF. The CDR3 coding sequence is TGTGCCAGCAGCTTAGATTTTACCGGGGAGCTGTTTTTT.

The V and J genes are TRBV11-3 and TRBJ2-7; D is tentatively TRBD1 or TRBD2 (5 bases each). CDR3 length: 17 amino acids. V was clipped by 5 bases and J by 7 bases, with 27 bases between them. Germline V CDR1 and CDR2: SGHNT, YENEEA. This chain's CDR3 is CASSPGMWPRTTGEQYF. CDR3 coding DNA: TGTGCCAGCAGCCCGGGGATGTGGCCTAGGACAACGGGGGAGCAGTACTTC. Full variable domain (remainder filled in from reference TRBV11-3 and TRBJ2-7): EAGVVQSPRYKIIEKKQPVAFWCNPISGHNTLYWYLQNLGQGPELLIRYENEEAVDDSQLPKDRFSAERLKGVDSTLKIQPAELGDSAVYLCASSPGMWPRTTGEQYFGPGTRLTVT.